Listed below are T cell receptor beta chains from one sample, sequenced in a study of blood T cell repertoires in COVID-19. Sequencing was performed with immunoSEQ multiplex PCR; in TCRdb, only in-frame clones are kept and a portion is missing. The sample consists of 52,000 or so clones, more than 75% of them appearing once. Material: peripheral blood. The receptors were gathered from a man aged 45-65 years with active or convalescent COVID-19. CDR3s include the opening cysteine and the closing phenylalanine or tryptophan. D genes are given only for firm matches. Where a row states a size, it is once, few, many or the class of an expanded clone; other rows omit it.

TRBV7-9,.,15,TRBJ1-6,.,CASLRDNEYNSPLHF,TGTGCCAGCCTAAGGGACAACGAATATAATTCACCCCTCCACTTT
TRBV6-5,TRBD1,14,TRBJ2-7,once,CASRPTGLSYEQYF,TGTGCCAGCAGGCCGACAGGGCTCTCCTACGAGCAGTACTTC
TRBV19,.,14,TRBJ1-1,few,CASSRTASLTEAFF,TGTGCCAGTAGCCGGACAGCAAGCTTGACTGAAGCTTTCTTT
TRBV7-9,.,15,TRBJ2-2,.,CASSLQGLNTGELFF,TGTGCCAGCAGCCTACAGGGCCTAAACACCGGGGAGCTGTTTTTT
TRBV7-2,TRBD2,14,TRBJ2-7,few,CASSRGGTVYEQYF,TGTGCCAGCAGCCGCGGGGGGACTGTCTACGAGCAGTACTTC
TRBV25-1,.,13,TRBJ1-1,.,CASSDRANTEAFF,TGTGCCAGCAGTGACAGGGCTAACACTGAAGCTTTCTTT
TRBV28,.,14,TRBJ2-7,once,CASSSPDRNYEQYF,TGTGCCAGCAGTTCCCCGGACAGAAATTACGAGCAGTACTTC
TRBV4-2,.,15,TRBJ1-2,many,CASSQPDGQYYGYTF,TGTGCCAGCAGCCAACCGGATGGACAGTACTATGGCTACACCTTC
TRBV6-6,TRBD1,16,TRBJ1-5,few,CASSQPGGGGNQPQHF,TGTGCCAGCAGTCAGCCAGGGGGCGGGGGCAATCAGCCCCAGCATTTT
TRBV5-6,.,14,TRBJ1-3,.,CASSSDSSGNTIYF,TGTGCCAGCAGCTCGGACAGCTCTGGAAACACCATATATTTT